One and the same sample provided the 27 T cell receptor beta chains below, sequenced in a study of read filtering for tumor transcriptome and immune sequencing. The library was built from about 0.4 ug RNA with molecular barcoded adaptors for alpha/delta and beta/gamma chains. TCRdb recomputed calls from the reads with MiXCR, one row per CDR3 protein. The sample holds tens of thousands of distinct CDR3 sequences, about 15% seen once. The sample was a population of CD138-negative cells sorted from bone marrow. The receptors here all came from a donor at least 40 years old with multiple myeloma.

The CDR3 is CASSYRAGEETQYF. As DNA, the CDR3 is TGTGCCAGCAGTTACAGGGCAGGTGAAGAGACCCAGTACTTC. V is TRBV6-2 or TRBV6-3 and J is TRBJ2-5; no firm D call. Trimming removed 2 bases from V and 3 bases from J, with 10 bases in between. CDR3 length: 14 residues. Germline CDR1 and CDR2: MNHEY and SVGEGT.

CDR3 DNA sequence: TGTGCCATCAGTGAGTCAACAGCGAACACCGGGGAGCTGTTTTTT. Residues: CAISESTANTGELFF. This chain links TRBV10-3 with TRBJ2-2; no clear D. V gave up 0 bases and J gave up 0 bases, with 5 bases separating them. Germline V gives CDR1 ENHRY, CDR2 SYGVKD. The CDR3 contains 15 residues.

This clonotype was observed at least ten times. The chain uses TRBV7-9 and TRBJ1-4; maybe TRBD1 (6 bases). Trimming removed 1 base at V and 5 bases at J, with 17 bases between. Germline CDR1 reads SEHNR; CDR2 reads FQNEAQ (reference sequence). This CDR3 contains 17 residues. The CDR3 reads CASSLGGWGRTNEKLFF. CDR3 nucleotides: TGTGCCAGCAGCTTAGGAGGCTGGGGGCGGACCAATGAAAAACTGTTTTTT.

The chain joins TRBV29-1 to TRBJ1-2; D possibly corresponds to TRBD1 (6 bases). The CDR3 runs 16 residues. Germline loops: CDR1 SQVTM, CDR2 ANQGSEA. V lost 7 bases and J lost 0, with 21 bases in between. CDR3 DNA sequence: TGCAGCGGAGGGGGTTTTTCTCTCGGTCCTAACTATGGCTACACCTTC. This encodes CSGGGFSLGPNYGYTF.

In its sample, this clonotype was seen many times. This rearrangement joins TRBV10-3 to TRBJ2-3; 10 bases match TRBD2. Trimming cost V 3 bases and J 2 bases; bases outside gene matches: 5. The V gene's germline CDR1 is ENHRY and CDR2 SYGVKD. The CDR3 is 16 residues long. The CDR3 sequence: CAISDRTSGYTDTQYF. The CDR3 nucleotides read TGTGCCATCAGTGATAGGACTAGCGGATACACAGATACGCAGTATTTT.

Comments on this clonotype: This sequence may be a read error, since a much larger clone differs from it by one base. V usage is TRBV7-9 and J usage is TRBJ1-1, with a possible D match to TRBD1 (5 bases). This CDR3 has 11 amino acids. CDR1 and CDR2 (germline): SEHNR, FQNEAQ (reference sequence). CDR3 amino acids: CASGFRDEAFF. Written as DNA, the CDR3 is TGTGCCAGCGGCTTCCGGGACGAAGCTTTCTTT. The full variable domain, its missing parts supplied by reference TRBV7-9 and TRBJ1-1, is DTGVSQNPRHKITKRGQNVTFRCDPISEHNRLYWYRQTLGQGPEFLTYFQNEAQLEKSRLLSDRFSAERPKGSFSTLEIQRTEQGDSAMYLCASGFRDEAFFGQGTRLTVV.

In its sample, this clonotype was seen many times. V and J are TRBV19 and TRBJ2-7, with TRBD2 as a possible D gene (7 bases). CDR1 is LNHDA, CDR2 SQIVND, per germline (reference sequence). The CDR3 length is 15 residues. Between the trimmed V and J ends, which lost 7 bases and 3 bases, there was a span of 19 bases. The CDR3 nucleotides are TGTGCCAGTACGGGGTCGGCGGGGGCTTACTACGAGCAGTACTTC. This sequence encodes CASTGSAGAYYEQYF. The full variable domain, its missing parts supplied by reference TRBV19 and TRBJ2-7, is DGGITQSPKYLFRKEGQNVTLSCEQNLNHDAMYWYRQDPGQGLRLIYYSQIVNDFQKGDIAEGYSVSREKKESFPLTVTSAQKNPTAFYLCASTGSAGAYYEQYFGPGTRLTVT.

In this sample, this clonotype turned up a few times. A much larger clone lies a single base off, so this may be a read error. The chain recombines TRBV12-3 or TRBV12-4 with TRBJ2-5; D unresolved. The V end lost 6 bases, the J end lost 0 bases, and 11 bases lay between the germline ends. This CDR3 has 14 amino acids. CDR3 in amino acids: CASRFHNNQETQYF. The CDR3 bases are TGTGCCAGCAGGTTTCACAATAACCAAGAGACCCAGTACTTC.

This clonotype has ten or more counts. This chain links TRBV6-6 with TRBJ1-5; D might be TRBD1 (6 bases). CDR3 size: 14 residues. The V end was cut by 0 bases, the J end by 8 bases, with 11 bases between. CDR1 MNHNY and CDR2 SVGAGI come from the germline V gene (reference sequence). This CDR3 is CASSYSGALKPQHF. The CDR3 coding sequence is TGTGCCAGCAGTTACTCGGGGGCCTTGAAGCCCCAGCATTTT.

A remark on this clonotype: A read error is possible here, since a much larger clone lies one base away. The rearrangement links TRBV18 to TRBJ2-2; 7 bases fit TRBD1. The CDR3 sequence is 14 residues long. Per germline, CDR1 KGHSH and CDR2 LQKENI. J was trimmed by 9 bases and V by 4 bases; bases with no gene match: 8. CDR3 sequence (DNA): TGTGCCAGCTCACAAGACAGGGCATCCAGGGAGCTGTTTTTT. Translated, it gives CASSQDRASRELFF.

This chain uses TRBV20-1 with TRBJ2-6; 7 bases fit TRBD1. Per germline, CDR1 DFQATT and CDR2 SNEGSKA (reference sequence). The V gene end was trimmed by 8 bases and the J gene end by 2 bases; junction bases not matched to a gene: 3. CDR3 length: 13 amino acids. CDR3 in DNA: TGCAGTATCGACAGGGCTGGGGCCAACGTCCTGACTTTC. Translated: CSIDRAGANVLTF.

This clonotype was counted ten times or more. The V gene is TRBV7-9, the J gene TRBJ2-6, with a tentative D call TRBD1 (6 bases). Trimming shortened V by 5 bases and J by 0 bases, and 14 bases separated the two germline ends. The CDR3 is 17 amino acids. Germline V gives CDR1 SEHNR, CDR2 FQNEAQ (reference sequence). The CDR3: CASSPRDIPSGANVLTF. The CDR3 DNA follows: TGTGCCAGCAGCCCTCGGGACATCCCCTCTGGGGCCAACGTCCTGACTTTC.

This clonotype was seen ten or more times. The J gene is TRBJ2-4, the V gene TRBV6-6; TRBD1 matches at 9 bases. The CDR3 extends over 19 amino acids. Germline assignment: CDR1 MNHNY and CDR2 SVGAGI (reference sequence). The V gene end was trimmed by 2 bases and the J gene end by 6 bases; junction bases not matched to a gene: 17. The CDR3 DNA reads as TGTGCCAGCAGTTACACGCGGGACAGGGAGGAAGGAGGGGGAAACATTCAGTACTTC. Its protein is CASSYTRDREEGGGNIQYF.

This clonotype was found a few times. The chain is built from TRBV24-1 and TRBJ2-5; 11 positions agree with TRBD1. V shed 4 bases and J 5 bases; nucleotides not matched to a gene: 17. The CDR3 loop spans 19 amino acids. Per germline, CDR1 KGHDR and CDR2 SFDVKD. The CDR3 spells CATSDSRTGGDQGWETQYF. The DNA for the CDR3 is TGTGCCACCAGTGACTCTCGGACAGGGGGCGACCAGGGATGGGAGACCCAGTACTTC.

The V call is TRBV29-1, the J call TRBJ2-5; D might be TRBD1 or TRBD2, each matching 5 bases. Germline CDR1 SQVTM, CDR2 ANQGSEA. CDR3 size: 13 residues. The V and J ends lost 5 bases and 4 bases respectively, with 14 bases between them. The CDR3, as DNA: TGCAGCGTTTCCAGGGTGAGGGGAGAGACCCAGTACTTC. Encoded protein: CSVSRVRGETQYF.

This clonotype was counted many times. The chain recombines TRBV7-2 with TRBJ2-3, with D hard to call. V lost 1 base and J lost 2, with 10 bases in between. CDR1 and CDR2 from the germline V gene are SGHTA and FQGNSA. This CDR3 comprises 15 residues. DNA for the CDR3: TGTGCCAGCAGCTTAGAGTGGGCTTACACAGATACGCAGTATTTT. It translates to CASSLEWAYTDTQYF. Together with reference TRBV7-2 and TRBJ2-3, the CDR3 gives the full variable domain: GAGVSQSPSNKVTEKGKDVELRCDPISGHTALYWYRQSLGQGLEFLIYFQGNSAPDKSGLPSDRFSAERTGGSVSTLTIQRTQQEDSAVYLCASSLEWAYTDTQYFGPGTRLTVL.

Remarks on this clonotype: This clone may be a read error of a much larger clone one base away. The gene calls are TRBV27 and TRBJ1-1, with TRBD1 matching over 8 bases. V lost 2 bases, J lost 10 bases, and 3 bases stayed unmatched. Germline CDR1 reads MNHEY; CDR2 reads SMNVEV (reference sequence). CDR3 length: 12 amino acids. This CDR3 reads CASSLVTGVAFF. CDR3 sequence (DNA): TGTGCCAGCAGTTTAGTGACAGGGGTAGCTTTCTTT.

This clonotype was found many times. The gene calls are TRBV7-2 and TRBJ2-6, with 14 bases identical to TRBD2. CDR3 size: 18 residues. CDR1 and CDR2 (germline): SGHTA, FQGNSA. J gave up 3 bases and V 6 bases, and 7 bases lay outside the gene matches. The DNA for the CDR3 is TGTGCCAGCAGAACGTTGGGACTAGCGGGAGTTGGGGCCAACGTCCTGACTTTC. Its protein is CASRTLGLAGVGANVLTF.

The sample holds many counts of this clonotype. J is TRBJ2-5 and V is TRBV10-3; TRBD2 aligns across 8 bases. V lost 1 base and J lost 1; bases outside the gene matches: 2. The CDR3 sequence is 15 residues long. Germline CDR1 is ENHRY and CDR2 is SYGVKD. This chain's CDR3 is CAISEYAGGQETQYF. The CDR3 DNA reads TGTGCCATCAGTGAGTACGCGGGAGGCCAAGAGACCCAGTACTTC.

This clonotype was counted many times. In DNA, the CDR3 is TGCAGCGGGGGGGGAGGGAACACTGAAGCTTTCTTT. It encodes CSGGGGNTEAFF. The chain is built from TRBV29-1 and TRBJ1-1; D may be TRBD1 (5 bases). Trimming shortened V by 7 bases and J by 1 base, and 10 bases separated the two germline ends. The V gene's germline CDR1 is SQVTM and CDR2 ANQGSEA. The length of the CDR3 is 12 residues.

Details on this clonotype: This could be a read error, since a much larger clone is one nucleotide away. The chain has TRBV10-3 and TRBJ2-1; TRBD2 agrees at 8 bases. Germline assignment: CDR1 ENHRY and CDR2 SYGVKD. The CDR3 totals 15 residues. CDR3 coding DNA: TGTGCCATCAGTGAGTATAGGACTAGCAACAATGGGCAGTTCTTC. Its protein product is CAISEYRTSNNGQFF.

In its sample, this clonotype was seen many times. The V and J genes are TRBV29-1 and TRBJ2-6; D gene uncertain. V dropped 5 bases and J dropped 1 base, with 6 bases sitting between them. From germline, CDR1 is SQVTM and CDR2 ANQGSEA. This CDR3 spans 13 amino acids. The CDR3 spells CSVSVSGANVLTF. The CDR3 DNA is TGCAGCGTTTCTGTGTCTGGGGCCAACGTCCTGACTTTC.

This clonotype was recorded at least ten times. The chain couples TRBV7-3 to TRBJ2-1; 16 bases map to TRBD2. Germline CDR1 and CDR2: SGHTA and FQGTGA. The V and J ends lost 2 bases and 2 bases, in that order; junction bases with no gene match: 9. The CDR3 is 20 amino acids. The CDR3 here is CASSLSRAGLAGGPYNEQFF. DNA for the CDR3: TGTGCCAGCAGCTTATCCCGTGCGGGACTAGCGGGAGGGCCCTACAATGAGCAGTTCTTC. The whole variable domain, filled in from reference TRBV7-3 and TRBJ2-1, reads GAGVSQTPSNKVTEKGKYVELRCDPISGHTALYWYRQSLGQGPEFLIYFQGTGAADDSGLPNDRFFAVRPEGSVSTLKIQRTERGDSAVYLCASSLSRAGLAGGPYNEQFFGPGTRLTVL.

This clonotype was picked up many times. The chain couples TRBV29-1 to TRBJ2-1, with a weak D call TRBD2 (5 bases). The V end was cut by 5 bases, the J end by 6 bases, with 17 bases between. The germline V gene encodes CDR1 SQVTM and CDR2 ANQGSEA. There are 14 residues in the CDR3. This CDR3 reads CSVPEIGLLNEQFF. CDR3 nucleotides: TGCAGCGTTCCCGAAATCGGACTCCTCAATGAGCAGTTCTTC.

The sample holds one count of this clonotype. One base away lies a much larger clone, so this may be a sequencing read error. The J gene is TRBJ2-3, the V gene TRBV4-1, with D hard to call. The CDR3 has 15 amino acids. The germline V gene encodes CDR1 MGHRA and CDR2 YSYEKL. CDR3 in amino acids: CASSQDSLHTDTRYF. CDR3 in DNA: TGCGCCAGCAGCCAAGACAGTCTCCACACAGATACGCGGTATTTT.

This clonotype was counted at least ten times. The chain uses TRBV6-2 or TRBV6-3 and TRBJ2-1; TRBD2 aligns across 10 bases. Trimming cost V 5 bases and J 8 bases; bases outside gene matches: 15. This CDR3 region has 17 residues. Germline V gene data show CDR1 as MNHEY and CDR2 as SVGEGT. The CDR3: CASSQVGLADRRDEQFF. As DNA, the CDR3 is TGTGCCAGCAGTCAGGTTGGACTAGCGGATCGGAGGGATGAGCAGTTCTTC.

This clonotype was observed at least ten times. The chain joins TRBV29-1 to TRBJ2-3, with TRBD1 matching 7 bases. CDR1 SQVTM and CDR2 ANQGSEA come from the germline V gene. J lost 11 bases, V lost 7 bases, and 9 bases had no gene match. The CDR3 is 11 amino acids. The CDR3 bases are TGCAGCGACCACGCCGGGACAGTGCAGTATTTT. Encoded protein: CSDHAGTVQYF.